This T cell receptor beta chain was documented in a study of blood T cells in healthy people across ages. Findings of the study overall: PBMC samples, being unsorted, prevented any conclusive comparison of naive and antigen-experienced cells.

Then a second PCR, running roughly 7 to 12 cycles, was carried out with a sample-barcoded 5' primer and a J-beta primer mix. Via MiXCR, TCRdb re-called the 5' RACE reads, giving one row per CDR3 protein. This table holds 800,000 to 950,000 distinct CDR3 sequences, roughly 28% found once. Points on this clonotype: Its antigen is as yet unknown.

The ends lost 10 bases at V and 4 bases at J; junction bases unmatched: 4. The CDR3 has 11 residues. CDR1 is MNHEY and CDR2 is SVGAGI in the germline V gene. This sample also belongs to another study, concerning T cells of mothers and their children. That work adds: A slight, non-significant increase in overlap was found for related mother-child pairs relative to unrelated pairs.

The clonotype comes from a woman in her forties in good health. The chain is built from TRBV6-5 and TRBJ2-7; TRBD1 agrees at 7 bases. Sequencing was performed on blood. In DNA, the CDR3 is TGTGCCACCAGGACAGGTTACGAGCAGTACTTC. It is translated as CATRTGYEQYF.